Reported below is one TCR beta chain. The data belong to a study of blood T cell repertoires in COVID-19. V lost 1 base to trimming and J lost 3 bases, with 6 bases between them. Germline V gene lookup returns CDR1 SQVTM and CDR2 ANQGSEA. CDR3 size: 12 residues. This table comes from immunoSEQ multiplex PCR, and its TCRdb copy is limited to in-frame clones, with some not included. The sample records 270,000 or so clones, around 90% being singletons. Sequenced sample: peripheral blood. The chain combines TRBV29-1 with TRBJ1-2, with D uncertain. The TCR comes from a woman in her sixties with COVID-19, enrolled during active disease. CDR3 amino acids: CSVEVAHYGYTF. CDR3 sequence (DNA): TGCAGCGTTGAAGTGGCCCACTATGGCTACACCTTC.